This T cell receptor beta chain was profiled in a study of T cell responses to AZD1222 COVID-19 vaccine (dated by TCRdb to the early 2020s). Some background on the complete study: TCR sequencing covered more than 230 trial participants: 207 given two doses of AZD1222 and about 26 given two doses of MenACWY control vaccine. Trial participants were enrolled into age subgroups of 18-55, 56-69 and 70-plus years, which contained about 150, 28 and 57 TCR-sequenced participants, respectively. The paper as a whole reports these results and caveats: CD4 TCRs associated with the vaccine covered the entire spike protein, and the dominant responses were in regions 160-218 and 743-854. Reportedly, close to half of the unique spike-specific TCRs recognized epitopes lying outside the regions that are mutated in the B.1.351 and B.1.1.7 variants. The 56-69-year group was small, and its depth increase did not reach significance, likely because of low power. Participants were mostly white British, with more females than males. The authors suggested clonal diversity may have been underestimated. A significant rise in spike-specific TCR breadth and depth was observed after two AZD1222 doses relative to day 0 and relative to MenACWY recipients. Conclusions about previously exposed vaccinees are limited, since just five to seven AZD1222 recipients were seropositive for SARS-CoV-2 at baseline. Because no samples from the day 14 peak response were available, repertoires could be characterized only after the peak T cell response.

The time point tag for this specimen amounts to: about 28 days (+/-7) after the second vaccine dose. Because spike-specific TCR depth and breadth did not differ between the two schedules, AZD1222 recipients who got a second dose at roughly 4 weeks were pooled with those who got a second dose at roughly 12 weeks. The vaccinee samples were drawn from two UK trials, COV001 and COV002, one of which was a single-blind randomized controlled phase 2/3 trial testing AZD1222 (ChAdOx1 nCoV-19) in healthy adults. For TCRbeta chain sequencing, PBMC samples were collected from trial participants at day 0 and at day 28 after the second dose. The CDR3 regions of human TCRbeta chains were analyzed by immunosequencing. The authors processed their data as follows. TCRs in the repertoires were matched against a reference library of SARS-CoV-2-specific TCRs that had been generated with the MIRA antigen-specificity platform. Breadth was defined as the fraction of unique TCRs that were SARS-CoV-2-associated, and depth was defined as the fraction of total T cells that were SARS-CoV-2-associated. Using the MIRA data, each spike-specific TCR was assigned both to the spike region to which the TCR was reactive and to a CD4 or CD8 class. Log10-transformed breadth and depth values were compared by one-way ANOVA with Sidak's multiple comparisons tests. Entries here come from immuneACCESS through TCRdb and include only in-frame sequences with V and J called. Some clones fail to appear in such tables; in the studies checked, an unresolved V gene covers under half of the shortfall, and the cause of the remainder is unknown. V and J calls and clone size are given by that table; D and trimming were obtained from the DNA. In all, the sample holds 110,000 or so clones, and around 89% of those were seen once. Jointly, the top ten make up less than 8.5% of the sample.

This clone was picked up a small number of times. What this receptor recognizes is not known. Base qualities were left out, and no much larger clone turns up one base away. The TCR originated in an adult who received the AZD1222 COVID-19 vaccine. The material sequenced was peripheral blood, taken 28 days after the second AZD1222 dose.

The CDR3 sequence is CASSLNWDRVKNGYTF. The nucleotides read TGTGCCAGTAGTCTAAACTGGGACAGGGTAAAGAATGGCTACACCTTC. The rearranged chain carries TRBV19 and TRBJ1-2, with 9 middle bases fitting TRBD1. From cysteine to phenylalanine, the CDR3 is 16 amino acids long. Only CDR3 DNA remains: 48 bases, in frame from the first base. Relative to germline, V is missing 5 bases and J is missing 6 bases, with 13 bases of the junction outside any gene match. Based on the germline V gene (reference sequence), the CDR1 and CDR2 sequences are LNHDA and SQIVND. The variable domain in full, with residues beyond the CDR3 obtained from the reference TRBV19 and TRBJ1-2 genes, is DGGITQSPKYLFRKEGQNVTLSCEQNLNHDAMYWYRQDPGQGLRLIYYSQIVNDFQKGDIAEGYSVSREKKESFPLTVTSAQKNPTAFYLCASSLNWDRVKNGYTFGSGTRLTVV.